This note documents a single TCR beta chain sequence. The data belong to a study of blood T cell repertoires in COVID-19. In the study overall: PBMCs, B-cell-depleted T cells, or T cells provided the cDNA or gDNA that made up the material.

As processed by the authors: Reference gene primer amplification yielded estimated nucleated cell counts. Using immunoSEQ multiplex PCR, the repertoire was profiled, and TCRdb retains in-frame clones only, with some absent. V, J and clone size are taken as reported in that table, and D and trimming were inferred from the DNA itself. The sample shows 25,000 to 35,000 clones, approximately 83% of them seen only once. Per germline, CDR1 MDHEN and CDR2 SYDVKM. Trimming removed 1 base from V and 3 bases from J, with 13 bases in between. The CDR3 is made up of 16 amino acids. The origin of this receptor is a human donor in a cohort sampled during active COVID-19. This chain connects TRBV28 to TRBJ2-1, with no clear D. The material sequenced was peripheral blood. In DNA, the CDR3 is TGTGCCAGCAGTTTATTAACCAGCGTGGGCTACAATGAGCAGTTCTTC. Translation gives CASSLLTSVGYNEQFF.